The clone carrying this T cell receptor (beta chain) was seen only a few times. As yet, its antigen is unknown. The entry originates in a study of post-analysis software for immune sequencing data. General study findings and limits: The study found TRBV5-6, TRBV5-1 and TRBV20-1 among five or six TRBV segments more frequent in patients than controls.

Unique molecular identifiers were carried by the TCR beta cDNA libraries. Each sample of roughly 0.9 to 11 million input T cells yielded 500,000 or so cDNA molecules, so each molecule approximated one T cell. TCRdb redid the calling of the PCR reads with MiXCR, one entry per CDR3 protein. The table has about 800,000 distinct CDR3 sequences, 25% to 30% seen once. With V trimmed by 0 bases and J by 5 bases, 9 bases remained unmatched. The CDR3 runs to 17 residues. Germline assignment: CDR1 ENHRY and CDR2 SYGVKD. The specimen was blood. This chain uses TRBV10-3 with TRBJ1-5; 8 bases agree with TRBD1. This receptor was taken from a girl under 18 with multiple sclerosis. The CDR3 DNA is TGTGCCATCAGTGAGTCCCCAGGACAGGGACAACATCAGCCCCAGCATTTT. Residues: CAISESPGQGQHQPQHF.